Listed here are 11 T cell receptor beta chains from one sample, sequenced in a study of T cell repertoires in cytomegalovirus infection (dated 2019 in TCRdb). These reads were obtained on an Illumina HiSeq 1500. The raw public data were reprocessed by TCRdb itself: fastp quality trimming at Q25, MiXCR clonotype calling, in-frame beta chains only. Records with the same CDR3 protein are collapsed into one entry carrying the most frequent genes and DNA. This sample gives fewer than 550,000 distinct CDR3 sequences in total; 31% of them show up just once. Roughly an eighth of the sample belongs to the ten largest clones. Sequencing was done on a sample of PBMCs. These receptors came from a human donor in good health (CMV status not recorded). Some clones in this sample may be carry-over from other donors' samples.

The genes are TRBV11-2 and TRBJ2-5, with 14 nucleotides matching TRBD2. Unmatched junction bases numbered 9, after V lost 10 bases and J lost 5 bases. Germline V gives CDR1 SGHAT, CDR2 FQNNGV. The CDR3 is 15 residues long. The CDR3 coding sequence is TGTGCCAACAGTCTGGGACTAGCGGGGGAGGAGACCCAGTACTTC. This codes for CANSLGLAGEETQYF. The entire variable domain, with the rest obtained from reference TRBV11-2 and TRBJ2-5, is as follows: EAGVAQSPRYKIIEKRQSVAFWCNPISGHATLYWYQQILGQGPKLLIQFQNNGVVDDSQLPKDRFSAERLKGVDSTLKIQPAKLEDSAVYLCANSLGLAGEETQYFGPGTRLLVL.

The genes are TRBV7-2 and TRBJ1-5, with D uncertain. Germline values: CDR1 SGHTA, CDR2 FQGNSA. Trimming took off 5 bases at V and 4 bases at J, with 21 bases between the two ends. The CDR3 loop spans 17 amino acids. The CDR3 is CASSAIGDGGSNQPQHF. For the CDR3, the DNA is TGTGCCAGCAGCGCCATTGGGGATGGAGGGTCAAATCAGCCCCAGCATTTT. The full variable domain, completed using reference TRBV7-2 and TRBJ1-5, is GAGVSQSPSNKVTEKGKDVELRCDPISGHTALYWYRQSLGQGLEFLIYFQGNSAPDKSGLPSDRFSAERTGGSVSTLTIQRTQQEDSAVYLCASSAIGDGGSNQPQHFGDGTRLSIL.

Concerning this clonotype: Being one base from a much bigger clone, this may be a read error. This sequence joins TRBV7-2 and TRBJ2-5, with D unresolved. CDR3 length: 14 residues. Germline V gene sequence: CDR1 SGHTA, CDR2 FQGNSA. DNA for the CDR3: TGTGCCATCAGCTTAGACGGCAGCCAAGAGACCCAGTACTTC. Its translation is CAISLDGSQETQYF.

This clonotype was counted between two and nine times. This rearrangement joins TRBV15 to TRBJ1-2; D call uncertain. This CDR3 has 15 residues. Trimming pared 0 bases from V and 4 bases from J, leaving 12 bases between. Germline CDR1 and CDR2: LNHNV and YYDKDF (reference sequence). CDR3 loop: CATSRDANVGYGYTF. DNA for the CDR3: TGTGCCACCAGCAGAGATGCCAACGTAGGCTATGGCTACACCTTC.

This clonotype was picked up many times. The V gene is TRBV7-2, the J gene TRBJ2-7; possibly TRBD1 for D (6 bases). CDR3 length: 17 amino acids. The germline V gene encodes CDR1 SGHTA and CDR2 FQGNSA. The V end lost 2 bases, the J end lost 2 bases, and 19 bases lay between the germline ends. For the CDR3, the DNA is TGTGCCAGCAGCTTACGTCCAGGCAGGGGCCTCGCCTACGAGCAGTACTTC. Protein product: CASSLRPGRGLAYEQYF.

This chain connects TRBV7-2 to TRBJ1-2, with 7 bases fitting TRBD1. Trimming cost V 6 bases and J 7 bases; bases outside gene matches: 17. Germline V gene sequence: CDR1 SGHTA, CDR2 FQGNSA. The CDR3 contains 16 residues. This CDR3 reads CASRLQGPLRNGGYTF. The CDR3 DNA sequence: TGTGCCAGCAGGTTACAGGGGCCCCTTCGGAACGGTGGCTACACCTTC.

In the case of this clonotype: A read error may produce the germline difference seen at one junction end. CDR3 in amino acids: CASSLALGTGNTESYF. The CDR3 region has the DNA TGTGCCAGCAGCTTAGCCCTGGGGACCGGGAACACTGAATCTTACTTT. The chain couples TRBV7-8 to TRBJ1-1, with D possibly TRBD1 on 5 matching bases. Germline assignment: CDR1 SGHVS and CDR2 FQNEAQ. The length of the CDR3 is 16 residues.

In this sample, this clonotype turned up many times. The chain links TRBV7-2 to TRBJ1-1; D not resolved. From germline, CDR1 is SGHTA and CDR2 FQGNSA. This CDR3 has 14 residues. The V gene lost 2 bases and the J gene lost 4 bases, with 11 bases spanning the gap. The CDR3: CASSLKGWGTEAFF. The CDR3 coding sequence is TGTGCCAGCAGCTTAAAGGGTTGGGGCACTGAAGCTTTCTTT.

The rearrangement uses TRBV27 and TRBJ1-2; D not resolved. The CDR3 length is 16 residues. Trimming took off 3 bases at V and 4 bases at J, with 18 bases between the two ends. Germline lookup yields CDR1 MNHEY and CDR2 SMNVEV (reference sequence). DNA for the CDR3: TGTGCCAGCAGTTTCTCCCCGAGGTTTAGGGTCTATGGCTACACCTTC. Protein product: CASSFSPRFRVYGYTF.

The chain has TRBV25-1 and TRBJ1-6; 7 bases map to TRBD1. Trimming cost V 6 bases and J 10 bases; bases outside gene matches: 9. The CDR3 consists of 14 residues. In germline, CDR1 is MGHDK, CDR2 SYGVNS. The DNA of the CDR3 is TGTGCCAGCAGACAGACAGGGACCCGGTCACCCCTCCACTTT. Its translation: CASRQTGTRSPLHF. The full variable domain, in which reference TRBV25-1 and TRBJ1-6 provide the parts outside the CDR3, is EADIYQTPRYLVIGTGKKITLECSQTMGHDKMYWYQQDPGMELHLIHYSYGVNSTEKGDLSSESTVSRIRTEHFPLTLESARPSHTSQYLCASRQTGTRSPLHFGNGTRLTVT.

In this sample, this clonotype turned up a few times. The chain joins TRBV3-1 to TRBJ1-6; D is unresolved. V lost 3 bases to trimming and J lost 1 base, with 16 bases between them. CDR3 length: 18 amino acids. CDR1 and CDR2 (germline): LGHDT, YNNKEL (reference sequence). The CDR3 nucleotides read TGTGCCAGCAGCCAGGGGAGACCGTCAAAATCCTATAATTCACCCCTCCACTTT. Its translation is CASSQGRPSKSYNSPLHF.